The 31 T cell receptor beta chains presented below share a single source sample, sequenced in a study of beta chain features in type 1 diabetes. Sequencing targeted expressed TCRB transcripts, as all isolated RNA had been reverse transcribed. Method: immunoSEQ multiplex PCR; TCRdb's copy keeps in-frame clones and lacks some. The sample carries under 250,000 clones, roughly 10% recorded once. Source material: central memory CD4+ T cells from blood. These receptors all come from a man between 18 and 35 years old in good health.

Of note for this clone: Distinct nucleotide sequences in the sample also encode this CDR3. The chain recombines TRBV6-6 with TRBJ1-4; D may be TRBD1 (5 bases). The CDR3 sequence is 16 residues long. The germline V gene has CDR1 MNHNY and CDR2 SVGAGI (reference sequence). Trimming cost V 0 bases and J 3 bases, with 11 bases left between them. The CDR3 region has the DNA TGTGCCAGCAGTTACTCGGGGGGGTTTGCTAATGAAAAACTGTTTTTT. Its protein is CASSYSGGFANEKLFF.

With respect to this clone: The identical CDR3 is also encoded by other nucleotide sequences in the sample. The chain has TRBV4-3 and TRBJ2-7; D unresolved. V was clipped by 1 base and J by 3 bases, with 10 bases between them. The CDR3 sequence is 14 residues long. CDR1 and CDR2 (germline): LGHNA, YSLEER. This chain's CDR3 is CASSQGPSSYEQYF. The CDR3, as DNA: TGCGCCAGCAGCCAAGGTCCCAGCAGCTACGAGCAGTACTTC.

Only a few counts were recorded for this clone. V and J are TRBV16 and TRBJ1-5; TRBD1 might be the D (6 bases). From germline, CDR1 is KGHSY and CDR2 FQNENV. Trimming left V 0 bases short and J 5 bases short, with 11 bases between. The CDR3 spans 15 residues. For the CDR3, the DNA is TGTGCCAGCAGCCAATCATCAGGGGTCTATCAGCCCCAGCATTTT. It is translated as CASSQSSGVYQPQHF.

This clone was seen many times. Different DNA sequences within this sample yield the same CDR3. The rearrangement joins TRBV7-9 to TRBJ2-5; D unresolved. V shed 5 bases and J shed 5 bases, with 6 bases lying between them. This CDR3 comprises 11 residues. Germline-derived CDR1 and CDR2 are SEHNR and FQNEAQ (reference sequence). Here the CDR3 DNA reads TGTGCCAGCAGCCCGAGGGAGACCCAGTACTTC. Its protein product is CASSPRETQYF.

The rearrangement joins TRBV5-6 to TRBJ2-1, with 10 bases identical to TRBD1. The CDR3 extends over 19 amino acids. V was clipped by 1 base and J by 4 bases; unmatched bases: 14. Germline CDR1 SGHDT, CDR2 YYEEEE. CDR3 nucleotide sequence: TGTGCCAGCAGCTTGACGGGACAGGGGAATTCCAAACAGTACAATGAGCAGTTCTTC. Translated: CASSLTGQGNSKQYNEQFF.

A few counts support this clone. The chain combines TRBV11-2 with TRBJ2-1; 9 positions agree with TRBD2. CDR3 length: 16 amino acids. In germline, CDR1 is SGHAT, CDR2 FQNNGV. The junction had 6 bases not matched to a gene; V was cut back by 2 bases and J by 4 bases. The CDR3, as DNA: TGTGCCAGCAGCTTAAGCCTAGCGGGATCTTACAATGAGCAGTTCTTC. The encoded protein is CASSLSLAGSYNEQFF.

This clone was found once. The chain has TRBV7-2 and TRBJ2-5; no firm D call. Trimming took 0 bases from V and 5 from J, leaving 10 bases between them. Germline V gives CDR1 SGHTA, CDR2 FQGNSA. There are 14 residues in the CDR3. The CDR3 protein is CASSLAGLSETQYF. CDR3 DNA sequence: TGTGCCAGCAGCTTAGCGGGTTTGAGCGAGACCCAGTACTTC. The full variable domain, its missing parts supplied by reference TRBV7-2 and TRBJ2-5, is GAGVSQSPSNKVTEKGKDVELRCDPISGHTALYWYRQSLGQGLEFLIYFQGNSAPDKSGLPSDRFSAERTGGSVSTLTIQRTQQEDSAVYLCASSLAGLSETQYFGPGTRLLVL.

This clone was detected only a few times. The chain joins TRBV30 to TRBJ1-4; perhaps TRBD1 as D (5 bases). Trimming cost V 5 bases and J 8 bases, with 15 bases left between them. This CDR3 has 13 amino acids. The germline CDR1 and CDR2 sequences are GTSNPN and SVGIG (reference sequence). CDR3 region: CAWGTRGAEKLFF. DNA of the CDR3: TGTGCCTGGGGGACGAGGGGAGCGGAAAAACTGTTTTTT.

This clone was counted a few times. This chain joins TRBV5-6 and TRBJ1-1; D is unclear. Trimming removed 0 bases from V and 2 bases from J, with 5 bases in between. This CDR3 comprises 13 residues. Germline V gene lookup returns CDR1 SGHDT and CDR2 YYEEEE. In nucleotides, the CDR3 is TGTGCCAGCAGCTTGGAACCTAACACTGAAGCTTTCTTT. As protein: CASSLEPNTEAFF.

V usage is TRBV28 and J usage is TRBJ2-3; unclear D gene. The CDR3 contains 12 residues. Germline V CDR1 and CDR2: MDHEN, SYDVKM. Trimming shortened V by 3 bases and J by 5 bases, and 6 bases separated the two germline ends. CDR3 nucleotide sequence: TGTGCCAGCAGTTTCTCTGGAGATACGCAGTATTTT. It codes for CASSFSGDTQYF. Combining the CDR3 with reference TRBV28 and TRBJ2-3 gives the whole variable domain DVKVTQSSRYLVKRTGEKVFLECVQDMDHENMFWYRQDPGLGLRLIYFSYDVKMKEKGDIPEGYSVSREKKERFSLILESASTNQTSMYLCASSFSGDTQYFGPGTRLTVL.

The chain employs TRBV11-2 and TRBJ2-3, with D possibly being TRBD2 (5 bases). The CDR3 consists of 13 residues. Trimming took off 4 bases at V and 5 bases at J, with 10 bases between the two ends. Looked up from germline, CDR1 is SGHAT and CDR2 is FQNNGV. CDR3 region: CASSSMGEDTQYF. The CDR3 DNA reads TGTGCCAGCAGCTCGATGGGAGAAGATACGCAGTATTTT.

At least ten counts were recorded for this clone. The chain uses TRBV5-4 and TRBJ2-1; the match to TRBD1 covers 8 bases. Looked up from germline, CDR1 is SGHNT and CDR2 is YYREEE (reference sequence). The CDR3 contains 14 residues. V lost 4 bases and J lost 8; bases outside the gene matches: 8. The chain's CDR3 is CASSTRQGSDEQFF. As DNA, the CDR3 is TGTGCCAGCAGCACCAGACAGGGGAGCGATGAGCAGTTCTTC.

This clone was seen a few times. The chain joins TRBV2 to TRBJ1-1; D remains ambiguous. Trimming removed 6 bases at V and 3 bases at J, with 11 bases between. CDR3 length: 13 residues. From germline, CDR1 is SNHLY and CDR2 FYNNEI. The DNA for the CDR3 is TGTGCCAGCAGCGAACGTAGTTACACTGAAGCTTTCTTT. Translation: CASSERSYTEAFF. The variable domain in full, completed from reference TRBV2 and TRBJ1-1, reads EPEVTQTPSHQVTQMGQEVILRCVPISNHLYFYWYRQILGQKVEFLVSFYNNEISEKSEIFDDQFSVERPDGSNFTLKIRSTKLEDSAMYFCASSERSYTEAFFGQGTRLTVV.

The V gene is TRBV5-1, the J gene TRBJ2-5, with D possibly being TRBD1 or TRBD2 (6 bases each). Trimming removed 2 bases from V and 4 bases from J, with 9 bases in between. Germline V CDR1 and CDR2: SGHRS, YFSETQ. The CDR3 sequence is 13 residues long. CDR3 region: CASSLGGRETQYF. The CDR3 DNA reads as TGCGCCAGCAGCTTAGGGGGGAGAGAGACCCAGTACTTC.

The table lists this clone with many counts. The V and J genes are TRBV28 and TRBJ2-3, with D tentatively TRBD2 (6 bases). There are 16 residues in the CDR3. Trimming shortened V by 5 bases and J by 4 bases, and 19 bases separated the two germline ends. CDR1 and CDR2 from the germline V gene are MDHEN and SYDVKM. The CDR3 loop reads CASSPTRGGGADTQYF. CDR3 sequence (DNA): TGTGCCAGCAGTCCCACCCGGGGTGGAGGGGCAGATACGCAGTATTTT. Variable domain in full (rest from reference TRBV28 and TRBJ2-3): DVKVTQSSRYLVKRTGEKVFLECVQDMDHENMFWYRQDPGLGLRLIYFSYDVKMKEKGDIPEGYSVSREKKERFSLILESASTNQTSMYLCASSPTRGGGADTQYFGPGTRLTVL.

V usage is TRBV4-1 and J usage is TRBJ2-5, with D unresolved. V lost 0 bases, J lost 5 bases, and 13 bases lay in between. The CDR3 covers 15 residues. CDR1 MGHRA and CDR2 YSYEKL come from the germline V gene. The CDR3 sequence is CASSQEGGFYETQYF. DNA of the CDR3: TGCGCCAGCAGCCAAGAAGGTGGCTTTTATGAGACCCAGTACTTC.

This clone was seen only a few times. The rearrangement uses TRBV25-1 and TRBJ2-7, with D hard to call. This CDR3 is 13 amino acids long. In germline, CDR1 is MGHDK, CDR2 SYGVNS. Trimming removed 3 bases at V and 4 bases at J, with 10 bases between. The CDR3 DNA reads TGTGCCAGCAGTGAGCAGAATGGTTACGAGCAGTACTTC. Translation gives CASSEQNGYEQYF.

This chain connects TRBV19 to TRBJ1-2; D ambiguous. CDR3 length equals 14 residues. Trimming shortened V by 3 bases and J by 5 bases, and 13 bases separated the two germline ends. Per the germline V gene, CDR1 is LNHDA and CDR2 is SQIVND (reference sequence). CDR3 in amino acids: CASSILDSGYGYTF. For the CDR3, the DNA is TGTGCCAGTAGTATTCTCGACTCGGGATATGGCTACACCTTC.

This rearrangement joins TRBV4-1 to TRBJ2-5; D remains unclear. The CDR3 covers 16 residues. V was cut by 2 bases and J by 5 bases, with 18 bases left in between. The germline V gene encodes CDR1 MGHRA and CDR2 YSYEKL. CDR3 nucleotides: TGCGCCAGCAGCCAATTAAATGTTCTGGCGATGGAGACCCAGTACTTC. Protein sequence: CASSQLNVLAMETQYF.

V usage is TRBV20-1 and J usage is TRBJ2-1, with D hard to call. The CDR3 has 11 residues. Germline CDR1 and CDR2: DFQATT and SNEGSKA (reference sequence). Trimming left V 2 bases short and J 7 bases short, with 6 bases between. The CDR3, as DNA: TGCAGTGCTAGACATGGGAATGAGCAGTTCTTC. Protein: CSARHGNEQFF.

The sample holds a few counts of this clone. In DNA, the CDR3 is TGTGCCAGCAGCTTGTCCGCTAGCGGGAGGTGGAATGAGCAGTTCTTC. Amino acid sequence: CASSLSASGRWNEQFF. V is TRBV5-6 and J is TRBJ2-1, with 11 bases matching TRBD2. V lost 1 base and J lost 7; bases outside the gene matches: 7. Per the germline V gene, CDR1 is SGHDT and CDR2 is YYEEEE. The CDR3 runs 16 residues.

This clone was seen a handful of times. V is TRBV10-3 and J is TRBJ2-5, with D perhaps matching TRBD2 (5 bases). The germline V gene encodes CDR1 ENHRY and CDR2 SYGVKD. This CDR3 spans 18 amino acids. Trimming took off 0 bases at V and 4 bases at J, with 21 bases between the two ends. For the CDR3, the DNA is TGTGCCATCAGTGAGTCGCGACTCCTAGCCGCGGGCCCAGAGACCCAGTACTTC. It codes for CAISESRLLAAGPETQYF.

V usage is TRBV18 and J usage is TRBJ1-2; 7 bases are shared with TRBD1. This CDR3 contains 14 residues. Germline trimming cut 6 bases from V and 5 bases from J; bases unmatched to any gene: 9. CDR1 and CDR2 (germline): KGHSH, LQKENI. The CDR3 region is CASSPGQDAYGYTF. Here the CDR3 DNA reads TGTGCCAGCTCCCCCGGACAGGATGCTTATGGCTACACCTTC.

This clone has more than one count but fewer than ten. At the DNA level, this CDR3 is encoded by other sequences in the same sample as well. As DNA, the CDR3 is TGTGCCAGCAGTGAACGCACAGATACGCAGTATTTT. It codes for CASSERTDTQYF. The chain employs TRBV2 and TRBJ2-3; D ambiguous. Trimming shortened V by 2 bases and J by 1 base, and 1 base separated the two germline ends. The germline V gene encodes CDR1 SNHLY and CDR2 FYNNEI. The CDR3 length is 12 residues. The whole variable domain, filled in from reference TRBV2 and TRBJ2-3, reads EPEVTQTPSHQVTQMGQEVILRCVPISNHLYFYWYRQILGQKVEFLVSFYNNEISEKSEIFDDQFSVERPDGSNFTLKIRSTKLEDSAMYFCASSERTDTQYFGPGTRLTVL.

This clone has only a few counts. The V call is TRBV5-1, the J call TRBJ2-7, with 8 bases fitting TRBD2. The V segment lost 4 bases and the J segment 4 bases; nucleotides outside the gene matches: 10. The CDR3 runs to 15 residues. Germline V gives CDR1 SGHRS, CDR2 YFSETQ. The CDR3 nucleotides are TGCGCCAGCAGCGCCTCAGCGGGAGCGAGATACGAGCAGTACTTC. Encoded protein: CASSASAGARYEQYF. Full variable domain (missing parts from reference TRBV5-1 and TRBJ2-7): KAGVTQTPRYLIKTRGQQVTLSCSPISGHRSVSWYQQTPGQGLQFLFEYFSETQRNKGNFPGRFSGRQFSNSRSEMNVSTLELGDSALYLCASSASAGARYEQYFGPGTRLTVT.

This chain connects TRBV11-3 to TRBJ2-5; 11 nucleotides agree with TRBD2. CDR3 length: 16 residues. The V gene's germline CDR1 is SGHNT and CDR2 YENEEA. After removal of 5 bases from V and 1 base from J, the junction contained 6 bases not matched to a gene. DNA for the CDR3: TGTGCCAGCAGCCACGGACTAGCGGGTAGCCAAGAGACCCAGTACTTC. It yields the protein CASSHGLAGSQETQYF.

This clone was detected only a few times. The rearrangement uses TRBV5-1 and TRBJ2-7; D is unclear. V shed 0 bases and J shed 6 bases, with 10 bases lying between them. Germline V gene lookup returns CDR1 SGHRS and CDR2 YFSETQ. The CDR3 loop spans 13 amino acids. The CDR3 DNA is TGCGCCAGCAGCTTGGGCAGGAATTCCGAGCAGTACTTC. It specifies CASSLGRNSEQYF.

This chain links TRBV7-2 with TRBJ2-7; D ambiguous. V lost 0 bases, J lost 0 bases, and 9 bases lay in between. Germline values: CDR1 SGHTA, CDR2 FQGNSA. The CDR3 extends over 15 amino acids. Here the CDR3 reads CASSLALTTSYEQYF. The CDR3 DNA is TGTGCCAGCAGCTTAGCCCTAACGACCTCCTACGAGCAGTACTTC.

This clone showed up many times. The chain employs TRBV7-2 and TRBJ2-1; unclear D gene. Looked up from germline, CDR1 is SGHTA and CDR2 is FQGNSA. The CDR3 totals 15 residues. The germline V and J ends were trimmed by 0 bases and 8 bases, with 14 bases remaining between them. Here the CDR3 reads CASSLAGTNAHEQFF. DNA for the CDR3: TGTGCCAGCAGCTTAGCGGGAACCAACGCCCATGAGCAGTTCTTC.

In DNA, the CDR3 is TGTGCCTGGAGTAAGGGGACCGCACGGTCAGATACGCAGTATTTT. This sequence encodes CAWSKGTARSDTQYF. The chain combines TRBV30 with TRBJ2-3, with D perhaps TRBD1 or TRBD2 (5 bases each). Looked up from germline, CDR1 is GTSNPN and CDR2 is SVGIG (reference sequence). This CDR3 comprises 15 residues. V was pared by 2 bases and J by 4 bases, with 16 bases between.

The rearrangement links TRBV29-1 to TRBJ2-2, with TRBD1 as a possible D gene (6 bases). Trimming shortened V by 5 bases and J by 0 bases, and 13 bases separated the two germline ends. CDR1 SQVTM and CDR2 ANQGSEA come from the germline V gene. The CDR3 loop spans 15 amino acids. CDR3 residues: CSVLFGQPNTGELFF. The DNA for the CDR3 is TGCAGCGTTTTATTCGGACAGCCGAACACCGGGGAGCTGTTTTTT.